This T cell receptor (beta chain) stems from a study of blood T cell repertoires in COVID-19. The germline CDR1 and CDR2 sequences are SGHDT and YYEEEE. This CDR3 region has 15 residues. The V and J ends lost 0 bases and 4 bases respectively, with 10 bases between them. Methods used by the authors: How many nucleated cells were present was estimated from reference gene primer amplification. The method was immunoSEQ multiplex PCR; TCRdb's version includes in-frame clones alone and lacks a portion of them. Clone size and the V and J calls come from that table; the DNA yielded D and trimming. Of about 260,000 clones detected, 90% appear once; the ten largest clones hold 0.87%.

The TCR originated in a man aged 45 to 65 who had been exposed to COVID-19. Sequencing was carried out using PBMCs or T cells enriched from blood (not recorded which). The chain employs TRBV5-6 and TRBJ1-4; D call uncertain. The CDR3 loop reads CASSLVTGVNEKLFF. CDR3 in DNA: TGTGCCAGCAGCTTGGTTACCGGGGTTAATGAAAAACTGTTTTTT.